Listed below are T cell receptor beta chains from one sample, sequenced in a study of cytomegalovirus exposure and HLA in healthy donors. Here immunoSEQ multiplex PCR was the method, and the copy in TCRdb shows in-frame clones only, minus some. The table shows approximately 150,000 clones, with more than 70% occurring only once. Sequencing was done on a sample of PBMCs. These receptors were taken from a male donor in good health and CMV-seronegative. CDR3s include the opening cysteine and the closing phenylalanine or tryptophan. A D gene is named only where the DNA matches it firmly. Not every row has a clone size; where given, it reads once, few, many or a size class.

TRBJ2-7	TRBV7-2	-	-	CASSLGGPYEQYF	TGTGCCAGCAGCTTAGGGGGCCCCTACGAGCAGTACTTC
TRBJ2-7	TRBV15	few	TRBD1	CATSRPWDRGINEQYF	TGTGCCACCAGCAGACCGTGGGACAGGGGAATCAACGAGCAGTACTTC
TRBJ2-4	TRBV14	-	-	CASSRPGLPTPDILAKNIQYF	TGTGCCAGCAGCCGACCGGGACTTCCTACGCCGGATATCCTAGCCAAAAACATTCAGTACTTC
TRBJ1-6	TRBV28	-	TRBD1	CASILTGGHNSPLHF	TGTGCCAGCATCCTGACAGGGGGGCATAATTCACCCCTCCACTTT
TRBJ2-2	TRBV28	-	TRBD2	CASRGGGTGELFF	TGTGCCAGCAGGGGGGGAGGGACCGGGGAGCTGTTTTTT
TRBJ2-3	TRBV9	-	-	CASSVDPAANTDTQYF	TGTGCCAGCAGCGTAGACCCAGCGGCAAACACAGATACGCAGTATTTT
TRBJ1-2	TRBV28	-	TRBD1	CASSDQGVYGYTF	TGTGCCAGCAGCGACCAGGGGGTCTATGGCTACACCTTC
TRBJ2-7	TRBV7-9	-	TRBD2	CASSLEGGGRGRYEQYF	TGTGCCAGCAGCTTAGAAGGTGGCGGGAGAGGAAGATACGAGCAGTACTTC
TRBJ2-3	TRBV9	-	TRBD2	CASSVGGGADTQYF	TGTGCCAGCAGCGTAGGGGGGGGTGCAGATACGCAGTATTTT
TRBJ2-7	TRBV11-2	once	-	CASSLGPGTMSYEQYF	TGTGCCAGCAGCTTAGGGCCCGGGACAATGTCCTACGAGCAGTACTTC
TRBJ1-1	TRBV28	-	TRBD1	CASSTTGQMNTEAFF	TGTGCCAGCAGCACGACAGGGCAAATGAACACTGAAGCTTTCTTT
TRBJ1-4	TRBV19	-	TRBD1	CASSATGGAEKLFF	TGTGCCAGTAGTGCTACAGGGGGTGCTGAAAAACTGTTTTTT
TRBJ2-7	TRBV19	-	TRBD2	CASSIALAGGRYEQYF	TGTGCCAGTAGTATCGCACTAGCGGGAGGCCGCTACGAGCAGTACTTC
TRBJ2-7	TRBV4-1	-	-	CASSQISRGRYEQYF	TGCGCCAGCAGCCAGATCTCCCGCGGTCGGTACGAGCAGTACTTC
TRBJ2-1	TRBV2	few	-	CASSETTSSYNEQFF	TGTGCCAGCAGCGAAACTACGAGCTCCTACAATGAGCAGTTCTTC
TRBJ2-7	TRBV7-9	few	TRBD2	CSSNGREQEQYF	TGTTCCAGCAACGGGAGGGAGCAAGAGCAGTACTTC